The T cell receptor beta chain described here comes from a study of CXCR3-negative and CXCR3-positive naive CD8 T cells. To note about this clonotype: What it binds is unknown.

Study results and caveats: CXCR3-positive naive cells carried more hydrophobic TRB CDR3s than CXCR3-negative naive cells did. Naive CXCR3-positive and CXCR3-negative cells shared similar TRBV-TRBJ usage, unlike memory cells.

Naive CD8+ T cells showed a CD45RO-CCR7+CD27+CD95- phenotype. UMI-labeled TRB cDNA libraries were prepared by 5' RACE. TCRdb reprocessed the 5' RACE reads and reports one entry per CDR3 protein, with no DNA. The sample has approximately 83,000 distinct CDR3 sequences. Per the germline V gene, CDR1 is SQVTM and CDR2 is ANQGSEA. The CDR3 runs to 13 residues. The chain combines TRBV29-1 with TRBJ1-5; no DNA is available, so the TRBD1 call from TCRdb remains unchecked. The sequencing input was naive CXCR3- CD8+ T cells from blood. Subset meaning: CD45RO-CCR7+CD27+CD95- naive CD8+ T cells lacking CXCR3 (TNR3-). The receptor was derived from a human donor in good health. Some clones in this sample may be carry-over from other donors' samples. The CDR3 is CSVGGVRNQPQHF.